These 21 T cell receptor beta chains share one sample of origin, sequenced in a study of monozygotic twins with cystic fibrosis. TCRdb's table, derived via immunoSEQ multiplex PCR, lists solely in-frame clones and lacks some. The sample shows around 30,000 clones, 75% to 95% of them seen only once. Sequenced material: blood. The receptors originated from a girl aged 2 to 9 with cystic fibrosis.

This sequence joins TRBV25-1 and TRBJ1-5; D may be TRBD1 (5 bases). The CDR3 loop spans 15 amino acids. V was shortened by 4 bases and J by 5 bases, with 15 bases between the two germline ends. CDR1 and CDR2 from the germline V gene are MGHDK and SYGVNS. The DNA of the CDR3 is TGTGCCAGCAGTGGAGAGAGGTGGGGCGATCAGCCCCAGCATTTT. Translation: CASSGERWGDQPQHF.

The J gene is TRBJ1-4, the V gene TRBV4-1; TRBD1 matches at 9 bases. Trimming took 2 bases from V and 2 from J; bases not matched to a gene: 3. The CDR3 spans 16 residues. Germline V gives CDR1 MGHRA, CDR2 YSYEKL. CDR3 coding DNA: TGCGCCAGCAGCCAATTACAGGGGGCCACTAATGAAAAACTGTTTTTT. Translated: CASSQLQGATNEKLFF.

There are a few counts of this clone. This sequence joins TRBV6-1 and TRBJ1-1; unclear D gene. The length of the CDR3 is 8 residues. The V end lost 10 bases, the J end lost 9 bases, and 6 bases lay between the germline ends. Germline V gives CDR1 MNHNS, CDR2 SASEGT. CDR3 loop: CATRKAFF. DNA of the CDR3: TGTGCCACACGGAAAGCTTTCTTT.

The CDR3 nucleotides are TGTGCCAGCAGCCCAAACACACGGGGGGTAAATTCACCCCTCCACTTT. Amino acids: CASSPNTRGVNSPLHF. The chain combines TRBV7-6 with TRBJ1-6; a possible D gene is TRBD1 (5 bases). From germline, CDR1 is SGHVS and CDR2 FNYEAQ. The germline V and J ends were trimmed by 5 bases and 7 bases, with 18 bases remaining between them. The CDR3 runs to 16 residues.

The gene calls are TRBV15 and TRBJ2-7, with 8 bases matching TRBD1. The germline CDR1 and CDR2 sequences are LNHNV and YYDKDF (reference sequence). Trimming removed 1 base from V and 3 bases from J; junction bases left unmatched: 2. The CDR3 length is 14 residues. This CDR3 is CATSRGQGSYEQYF. In nucleotides, the CDR3 is TGTGCCACCAGCAGAGGACAGGGGAGCTACGAGCAGTACTTC.

The rearrangement joins TRBV11-2 to TRBJ2-3; D not resolved. CDR3 length equals 17 residues. Trimming left V 2 bases short and J 4 bases short, with 19 bases between. CDR1 is SGHAT, CDR2 FQNNGV, per germline. CDR3 DNA: TGTGCCAGCAGCTTATTTCGGGCCCTTCGCGGCGCAGATACGCAGTATTTT. The encoded protein is CASSLFRALRGADTQYF.

In this sample, this clone turned up a few times. The genes are TRBV30 and TRBJ1-1; unclear D gene. CDR3 length: 16 amino acids. Germline V gene lookup returns CDR1 GTSNPN and CDR2 SVGIG (reference sequence). V was trimmed by 0 bases and J by 1 base, leaving 15 bases between them. In DNA, the CDR3 is TGTGCCTGGAGTGTACTCCTGGGTTCGAAGAACACTGAAGCTTTCTTT. As protein: CAWSVLLGSKNTEAFF.

This clone was counted a single time. The CDR3 protein is CASRLRGSTDTQYF. CDR3 DNA sequence: TGTGCCAGCAGACTTAGGGGAAGCACAGATACGCAGTATTTT. The V and J genes are TRBV5-6 and TRBJ2-3, with D possibly matching TRBD1 (5 bases). The V gene's germline CDR1 is SGHDT and CDR2 YYEEEE. The V and J ends lost 5 bases and 0 bases respectively, with 10 bases between them. The CDR3 extends over 14 amino acids. Using reference TRBV5-6 and TRBJ2-3 for the parts outside the CDR3, the full variable domain is DAGVTQSPTHLIKTRGQQVTLRCSPKSGHDTVSWYQQALGQGPQFIFQYYEEEERQRGNFPDRFSGHQFPNYSSELNVNALLLGDSALYLCASRLRGSTDTQYFGPGTRLTVL.

V is TRBV30 and J is TRBJ2-3; TRBD2 matches 13 bases. Per the germline V gene, CDR1 is GTSNPN and CDR2 is SVGIG (reference sequence). With V trimmed by 5 bases and J by 0 bases, 2 bases remained unmatched. The CDR3 length is 15 residues. CDR3 residues: CAWGTSGVSTDTQYF. The DNA for the CDR3 is TGTGCCTGGGGGACTAGCGGGGTGAGCACAGATACGCAGTATTTT.

The rearrangement uses TRBV18 and TRBJ1-2; the D gene is possibly TRBD1 (6 bases). The germline CDR1 and CDR2 sequences are KGHSH and LQKENI. The V end lost 1 base, the J end lost 5 bases, and 26 bases lay between the germline ends. The CDR3 covers 19 residues. The CDR3 is CASSPLMRHREQTQYGYTF. In DNA, the CDR3 is TGTGCCAGCTCACCACTAATGAGGCACAGGGAGCAAACCCAATATGGCTACACCTTC. The variable domain in full, with the rest retrieved from reference TRBV18 and TRBJ1-2, is NAGVMQNPRHLVRRRGQEARLRCSPMKGHSHVYWYRQLPEEGLKFMVYLQKENIIDESGMPKERFSAEFPKEGPSILRIQQVVRGDSAAYFCASSPLMRHREQTQYGYTFGSGTRLTVV.

For the CDR3, the DNA is TGCGCCAGCTGCCTCGGCTCCTACGAGCAGTACTTC. Translating gives CASCLGSYEQYF. This chain joins TRBV23-1 and TRBJ2-7; D is unclear. TRBV23-1 is an ORF for which the function is uncertain. V was shortened by 8 bases and J by 0 bases, with 8 bases between the two germline ends. CDR3 size: 12 residues.

V and J are TRBV29-1 and TRBJ1-1, with D possibly being TRBD1 (5 bases). V lost 5 bases and J 4 bases, leaving 20 bases between the germline ends. This CDR3 is 15 amino acids long. Germline values: CDR1 SQVTM, CDR2 ANQGSEA. As DNA, the CDR3 is TGCAGCGTTAGAAGGGACGGACAACGGGCCACTGAAGCTTTCTTT. This codes for CSVRRDGQRATEAFF.

The chain joins TRBV5-1 to TRBJ1-1; maybe TRBD1 (5 bases). V was cut by 4 bases and J by 5 bases, with 15 bases left in between. Germline CDR1 SGHRS, CDR2 YFSETQ. The CDR3 extends over 14 amino acids. CDR3 sequence reads: CASSPEGRGTEAFF. In DNA, the CDR3 is TGCGCCAGCAGCCCCGAGGGGCGGGGGACTGAAGCTTTCTTT.

The genes are TRBV6-5 and TRBJ2-2, with D possibly matching TRBD1 (5 bases). Trimming removed 2 bases from V and 4 bases from J, with 5 bases in between. This CDR3 is 13 amino acids long. The V gene's germline CDR1 is MNHEY and CDR2 SVGAGI. CDR3 DNA sequence: TGTGCCAGCAGTTACGACAGCACCGGGGAGCTGTTTTTT. It yields the protein CASSYDSTGELFF.

The V and J genes are TRBV9 and TRBJ2-2; 7 bases fit TRBD2. Per germline, CDR1 SGDLS and CDR2 YYNGEE. The ends lost 0 bases at V and 2 bases at J; junction bases unmatched: 4. The CDR3 length is 16 residues. The CDR3 loop is CASSVDRGVNTGELFF. The DNA of the CDR3 is TGTGCCAGCAGCGTAGACCGGGGGGTAAACACCGGGGAGCTGTTTTTT.

DNA of the CDR3: TGTGCCACACGGGGACTAGCGGGTTACAATGAGCAGTTCTTC. It specifies CATRGLAGYNEQFF. The chain links TRBV2 to TRBJ2-1; the match to TRBD2 covers 12 bases. Germline CDR1 reads SNHLY; CDR2 reads FYNNEI. Unmatched junction bases numbered 5, after V lost 10 bases and J lost 4 bases. CDR3 length equals 14 residues.

CDR3 sequence: CASSLASGGTYEQYF. DNA of the CDR3: TGTGCCAGCAGCTTAGCTAGCGGGGGCACCTACGAGCAGTACTTC. This rearrangement joins TRBV7-8 to TRBJ2-7; 9 bases align to TRBD2. The J segment lost 2 bases and the V segment lost 0 bases, leaving 2 bases of the junction unmatched. This CDR3 comprises 15 residues. Germline CDR1 is SGHVS and CDR2 is FQNEAQ. The variable domain in full, completed from reference TRBV7-8 and TRBJ2-7, reads GAGVSQSPRYKVAKRGQDVALRCDPISGHVSLFWYQQALGQGPEFLTYFQNEAQLDKSGLPSDRFFAERPEGSVSTLKIQRTQQEDSAVYLCASSLASGGTYEQYFGPGTRLTVT.

The CDR3 sequence: CASQGRHGYTF. The CDR3 DNA is TGTGCCAGCCAGGGTAGGCATGGCTACACCTTC. The chain couples TRBV6-5 to TRBJ1-2, with D possibly being TRBD1 (5 bases). This CDR3 region has 11 residues. The germline gives CDR1 MNHEY, CDR2 SVGAGI. V gave up 8 bases and J gave up 6 bases, with 10 bases separating them.

The chain's CDR3 is CASSVGYGDSDHYEQYF. CDR3 nucleotide sequence: TGTGCCAGCAGCGTAGGGTACGGGGATAGCGACCATTACGAGCAGTACTTC. J is TRBJ2-7 and V is TRBV9; D perhaps matches TRBD2 (5 bases). This CDR3 has 17 residues. Germline V gene lookup returns CDR1 SGDLS and CDR2 YYNGEE. Between the trimmed V and J ends, which lost 0 bases and 4 bases, there was a span of 20 bases.

The gene calls are TRBV9 and TRBJ2-1, with TRBD2 matching over 8 bases. The CDR3 loop spans 15 amino acids. Germline CDR1 and CDR2: SGDLS and YYNGEE. Trimming removed 4 bases from V and 4 bases from J; junction bases left unmatched: 7. CDR3 amino acids: CASSTTSGPYNEQFF. CDR3 in DNA: TGTGCCAGCAGCACCACTAGCGGACCATACAATGAGCAGTTCTTC.

This chain joins TRBV30 and TRBJ1-6; TRBD1 matches at 7 bases. This CDR3 is 18 amino acids long. V gave up 3 bases and J gave up 0 bases; unmatched junction bases: 11. The germline gives CDR1 GTSNPN, CDR2 SVGIG (reference sequence). CDR3 sequence (DNA): TGTGCCTGGAGAAGGGACAGTGGGTACAGCTCCTATAATTCACCCCTCCACTTT. This codes for CAWRRDSGYSSYNSPLHF.